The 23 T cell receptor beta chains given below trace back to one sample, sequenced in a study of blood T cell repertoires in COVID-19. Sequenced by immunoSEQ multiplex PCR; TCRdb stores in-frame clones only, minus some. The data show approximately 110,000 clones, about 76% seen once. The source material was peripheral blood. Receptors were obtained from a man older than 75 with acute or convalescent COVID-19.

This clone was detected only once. CDR3 amino acids: CASSSYRGTGEQYF. The CDR3 nucleotides are TGTGCCAGCAGTTCATACCGCGGTACGGGAGAGCAGTACTTC. The chain recombines TRBV27 with TRBJ2-7; possible D gene TRBD2, 5 bases. Deletions cut 4 bases from V and 7 bases from J, with 17 bases between. The germline gives CDR1 MNHEY, CDR2 SMNVEV (reference sequence). The CDR3 covers 14 residues.

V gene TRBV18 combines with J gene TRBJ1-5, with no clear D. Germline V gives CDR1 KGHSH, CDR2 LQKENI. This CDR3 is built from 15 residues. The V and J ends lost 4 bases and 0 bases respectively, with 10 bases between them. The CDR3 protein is CASSQSSNSNQPQHF. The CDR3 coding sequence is TGTGCCAGCTCACAGAGTTCTAATAGCAATCAGCCCCAGCATTTT. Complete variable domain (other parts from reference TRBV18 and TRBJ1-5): NAGVMQNPRHLVRRRGQEARLRCSPMKGHSHVYWYRQLPEEGLKFMVYLQKENIIDESGMPKERFSAEFPKEGPSILRIQQVVRGDSAAYFCASSQSSNSNQPQHFGDGTRLSIL.

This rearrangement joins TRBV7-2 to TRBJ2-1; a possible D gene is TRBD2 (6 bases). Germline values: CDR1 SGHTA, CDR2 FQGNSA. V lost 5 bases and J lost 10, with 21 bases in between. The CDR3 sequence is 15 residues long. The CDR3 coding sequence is TGTGCCAGCAGCAACCGGGACTCAATTGCTGCGGAGCAGTTCTTC. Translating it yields CASSNRDSIAAEQFF.

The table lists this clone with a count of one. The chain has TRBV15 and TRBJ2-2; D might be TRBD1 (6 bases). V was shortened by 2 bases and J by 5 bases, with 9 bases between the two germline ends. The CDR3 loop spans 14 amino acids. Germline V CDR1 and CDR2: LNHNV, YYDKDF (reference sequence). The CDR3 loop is CATSRKGVTGELFF. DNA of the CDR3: TGTGCCACCAGCAGAAAGGGGGTTACCGGGGAGCTGTTTTTT.

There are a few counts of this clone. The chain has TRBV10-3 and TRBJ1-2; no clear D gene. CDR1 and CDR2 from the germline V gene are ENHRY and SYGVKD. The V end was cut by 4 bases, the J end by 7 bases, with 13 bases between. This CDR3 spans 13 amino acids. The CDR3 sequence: CAISGSSTGGYTF. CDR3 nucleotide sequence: TGTGCCATCAGTGGCAGTTCGACGGGTGGCTACACCTTC.

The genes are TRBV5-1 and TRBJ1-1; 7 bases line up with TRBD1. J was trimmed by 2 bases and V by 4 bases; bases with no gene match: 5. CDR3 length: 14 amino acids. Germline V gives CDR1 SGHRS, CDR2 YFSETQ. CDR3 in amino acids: CASSKGQTNTEAFF. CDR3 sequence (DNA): TGCGCCAGCAGCAAGGGACAGACCAACACTGAAGCTTTCTTT.

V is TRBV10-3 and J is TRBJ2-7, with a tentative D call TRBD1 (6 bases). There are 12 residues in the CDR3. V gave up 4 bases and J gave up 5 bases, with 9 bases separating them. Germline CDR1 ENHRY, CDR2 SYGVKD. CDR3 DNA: TGTGCCATCAGTGCCGGGGACAACGAGCAGTACTTC. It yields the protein CAISAGDNEQYF.

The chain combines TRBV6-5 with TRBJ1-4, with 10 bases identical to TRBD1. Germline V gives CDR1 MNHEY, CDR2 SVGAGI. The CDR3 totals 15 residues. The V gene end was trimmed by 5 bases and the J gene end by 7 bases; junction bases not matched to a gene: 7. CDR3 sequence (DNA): TGTGCCAGCAGTCGTCACGGGACAGGGGCTGAAAAACTGTTTTTT. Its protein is CASSRHGTGAEKLFF.

CDR3 protein: CASSQEVAQPFF. The DNA for the CDR3 is TGTGCCAGCAGCCAAGAAGTAGCTCAGCCGTTCTTC. The V call is TRBV3-1 (or the pseudogene TRBV3-2), the J call TRBJ2-1; D call uncertain. The ends were cut back, 0 bases at V and 15 bases at J, with 12 bases in the middle. CDR1 is LGHDT and CDR2 is YNNKEL in the germline V gene (reference sequence). The CDR3 runs to 12 residues.

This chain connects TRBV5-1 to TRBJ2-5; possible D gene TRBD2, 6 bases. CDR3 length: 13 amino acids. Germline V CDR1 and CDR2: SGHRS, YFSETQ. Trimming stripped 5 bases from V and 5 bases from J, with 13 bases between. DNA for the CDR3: TGCGCCAGCAGGCCAGGGACTTCTGAGACCCAGTACTTC. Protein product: CASRPGTSETQYF.

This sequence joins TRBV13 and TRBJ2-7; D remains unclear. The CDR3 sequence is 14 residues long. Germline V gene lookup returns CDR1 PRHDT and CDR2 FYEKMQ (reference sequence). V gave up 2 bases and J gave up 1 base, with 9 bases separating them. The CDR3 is CASSLPGGSYEQYF. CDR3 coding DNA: TGTGCCAGCAGCTTACCTGGCGGTTCCTACGAGCAGTACTTC. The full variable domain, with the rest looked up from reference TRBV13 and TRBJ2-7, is AAGVIQSPRHLIKEKRETATLKCYPIPRHDTVYWYQQGPGQDPQFLISFYEKMQSDKGSIPDRFSAQQFSDYHSELNMSSLELGDSALYFCASSLPGGSYEQYFGPGTRLTVT.

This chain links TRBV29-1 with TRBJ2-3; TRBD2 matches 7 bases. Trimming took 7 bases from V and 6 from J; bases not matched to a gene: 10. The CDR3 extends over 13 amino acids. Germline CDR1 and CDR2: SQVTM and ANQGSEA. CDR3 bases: TGCAGCGCCCCGACAGCGGGGACTGATACGCAGTATTTT. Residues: CSAPTAGTDTQYF.

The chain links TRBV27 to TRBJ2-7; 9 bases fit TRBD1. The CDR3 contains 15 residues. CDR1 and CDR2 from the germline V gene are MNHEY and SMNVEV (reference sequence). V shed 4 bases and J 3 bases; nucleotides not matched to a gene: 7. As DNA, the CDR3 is TGTGCCAGCAGTTCTTGGACAGGGGATGACTACGAGCAGTACTTC. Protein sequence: CASSSWTGDDYEQYF.

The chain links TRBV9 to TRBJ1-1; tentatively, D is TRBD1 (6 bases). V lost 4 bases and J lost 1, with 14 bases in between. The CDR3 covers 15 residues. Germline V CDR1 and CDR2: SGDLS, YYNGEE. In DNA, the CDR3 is TGTGCCAGCAGCTCCGGGGTGGGGGCGAACACTGAAGCTTTCTTT. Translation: CASSSGVGANTEAFF.

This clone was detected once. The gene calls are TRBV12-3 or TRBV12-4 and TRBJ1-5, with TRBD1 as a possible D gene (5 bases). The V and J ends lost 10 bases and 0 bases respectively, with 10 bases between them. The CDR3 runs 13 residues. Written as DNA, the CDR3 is TGTGCCACGGGGGGTTATAGCAATCAGCCCCAGCATTTT. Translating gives CATGGYSNQPQHF.

The CDR3 loop is CASSLHPQRQARNSPLHF. The CDR3 nucleotides read TGTGCCAGCAGTCTCCACCCACAGCGGCAGGCTCGAAATTCACCCCTCCACTTT. The chain recombines TRBV6-2 or TRBV6-3 with TRBJ1-6, with unresolved D. Germline CDR1 MNHEY, CDR2 SVGEGT. This CDR3 has 18 amino acids. V was pared by 5 bases and J by 7 bases, with 24 bases between.

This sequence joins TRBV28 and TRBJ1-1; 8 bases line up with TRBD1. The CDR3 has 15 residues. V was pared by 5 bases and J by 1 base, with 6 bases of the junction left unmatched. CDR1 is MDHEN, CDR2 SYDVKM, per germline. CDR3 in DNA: TGTGCCAGCAGTCAATCCGGGACAGGGAACACTGAAGCTTTCTTT. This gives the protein CASSQSGTGNTEAFF.

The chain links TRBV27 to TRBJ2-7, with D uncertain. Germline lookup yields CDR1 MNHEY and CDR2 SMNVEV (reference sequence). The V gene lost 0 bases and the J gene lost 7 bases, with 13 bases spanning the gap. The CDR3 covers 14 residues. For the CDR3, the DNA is TGTGCCAGCAGTTTATCCACAGTTCCCCGGGAGCAGTACTTC. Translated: CASSLSTVPREQYF.

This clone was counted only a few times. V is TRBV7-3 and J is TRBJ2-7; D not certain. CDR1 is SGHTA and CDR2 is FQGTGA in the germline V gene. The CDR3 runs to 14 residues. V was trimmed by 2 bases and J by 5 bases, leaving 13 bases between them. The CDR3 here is CASSLALHSHEQYF. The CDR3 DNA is TGTGCCAGCAGCTTAGCCCTTCACAGCCACGAGCAGTACTTC.

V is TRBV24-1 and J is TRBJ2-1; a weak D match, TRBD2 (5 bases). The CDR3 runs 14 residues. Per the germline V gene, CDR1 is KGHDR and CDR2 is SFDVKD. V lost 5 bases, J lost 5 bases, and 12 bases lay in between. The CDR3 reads CATSAEVTHNEQFF. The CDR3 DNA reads TGTGCCACCAGTGCGGAGGTAACCCACAATGAGCAGTTCTTC.

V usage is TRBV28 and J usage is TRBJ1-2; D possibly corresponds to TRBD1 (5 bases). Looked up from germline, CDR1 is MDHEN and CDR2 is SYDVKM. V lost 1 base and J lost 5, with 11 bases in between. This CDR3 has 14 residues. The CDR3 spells CASSLYGRAYGYTF. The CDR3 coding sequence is TGTGCCAGCAGTTTATATGGCAGGGCTTATGGCTACACCTTC.

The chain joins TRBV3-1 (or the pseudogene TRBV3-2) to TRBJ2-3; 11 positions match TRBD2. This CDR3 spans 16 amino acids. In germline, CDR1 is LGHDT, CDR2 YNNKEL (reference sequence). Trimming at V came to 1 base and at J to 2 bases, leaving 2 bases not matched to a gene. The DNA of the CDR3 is TGTGCCAGCAGCCAAGGACTAGCGGGACTCACAGATACGCAGTATTTT. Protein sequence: CASSQGLAGLTDTQYF.

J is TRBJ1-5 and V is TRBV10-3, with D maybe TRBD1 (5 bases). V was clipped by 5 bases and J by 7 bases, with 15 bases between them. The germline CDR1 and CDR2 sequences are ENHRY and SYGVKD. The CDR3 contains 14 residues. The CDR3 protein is CAISNRSVGQPQHF. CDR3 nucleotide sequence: TGTGCCATCAGTAACAGGTCGGTGGGCCAGCCCCAGCATTTT.